The 27 T cell receptor beta chains given below trace back to one sample, sequenced in a study of T cell changes during pregnancy in multiple sclerosis. Produced via immunoSEQ multiplex PCR; TCRdb's table is partial and in-frame only. The table lists over 60,000 clones, roughly nine tenths of them singletons, with roughly 0.29% in the top ten. Sequencing was performed on CD4+ T cells from peripheral blood mononuclear cells, taken in the third trimester of pregnancy. These receptors were taken from a female donor in good health, enrolled as a control in a pregnancy study.

V usage is TRBV18 and J usage is TRBJ2-1, with 13 bases identical to TRBD2. CDR1 KGHSH and CDR2 LQKENI come from the germline V gene. With 2 bases clipped from V and 10 bases from J, the junction kept 5 bases outside the gene matches. The CDR3 extends over 15 amino acids. The CDR3 DNA follows: TGTGCCAGCTCACCAGGGACTAGCGGGGCGGAAGAGCAGTTCTTC. As protein: CASSPGTSGAEEQFF.

V usage is TRBV9 and J usage is TRBJ2-5; TRBD2 aligns across 9 bases. Trimming at V came to 0 bases and at J to 5 bases, leaving 11 bases not matched to a gene. Looked up from germline, CDR1 is SGDLS and CDR2 is YYNGEE. The CDR3 has 17 amino acids. The CDR3 DNA reads TGTGCCAGCAGCGTAGGAGCGGGGGGTGGAAGTGGGGAGACCCAGTACTTC. This codes for CASSVGAGGGSGETQYF.

V gene TRBV30 combines with J gene TRBJ2-7; weak D call: TRBD2 (7 bases). The germline CDR1 and CDR2 sequences are GTSNPN and SVGIG (reference sequence). Trimming pared 5 bases from V and 4 bases from J, leaving 18 bases between. The CDR3 sequence is 14 residues long. The CDR3 loop reads CAWGRGGARYEQYF. In DNA form, the CDR3 reads TGTGCCTGGGGGAGGGGGGGCGCGAGATACGAGCAGTACTTC.

The chain joins TRBV19 to TRBJ1-2, with 8 bases aligning to TRBD1. The CDR3 runs 12 residues. Germline V gives CDR1 LNHDA, CDR2 SQIVND (reference sequence). The J segment lost 8 bases and the V segment lost 6 bases, leaving 5 bases of the junction unmatched. The CDR3: CASRQGVGGYTF. CDR3 bases: TGTGCCAGTAGACAGGGGGTCGGCGGCTACACCTTC.

The CDR3 coding sequence is TGTGCCAGCAGCTTCCGGGTCCGAAGCGGTGGCTACACCTTC. Its translation is CASSFRVRSGGYTF. V and J are TRBV7-2 and TRBJ1-2, with D unresolved. Germline loops: CDR1 SGHTA, CDR2 FQGNSA. The V and J ends lost 3 bases and 7 bases respectively, with 15 bases between them. The CDR3 length is 14 residues.

This chain connects TRBV9 to TRBJ2-2; D remains unclear. V lost 6 bases to trimming and J lost 0 bases, with 6 bases between them. The CDR3 runs to 13 residues. Germline values: CDR1 SGDLS, CDR2 YYNGEE. The CDR3 sequence: CASNTANTGELFF. The CDR3 coding sequence is TGTGCCAGCAACACCGCGAACACCGGGGAGCTGTTTTTT.

This chain connects TRBV18 to TRBJ1-1, with a tentative D call TRBD1 (6 bases). The CDR3 loop spans 14 amino acids. Germline V CDR1 and CDR2: KGHSH, LQKENI. The germline V and J ends were trimmed by 5 bases and 2 bases, with 12 bases remaining between them. CDR3 DNA sequence: TGTGCCAGCTCATTACAGGGTACCAACACTGAAGCTTTCTTT. Residues: CASSLQGTNTEAFF. The full variable domain, rest sourced from reference TRBV18 and TRBJ1-1, is NAGVMQNPRHLVRRRGQEARLRCSPMKGHSHVYWYRQLPEEGLKFMVYLQKENIIDESGMPKERFSAEFPKEGPSILRIQQVVRGDSAAYFCASSLQGTNTEAFFGQGTRLTVV.

The chain combines TRBV27 with TRBJ1-4, with 8 bases fitting TRBD1. Unmatched junction bases numbered 9, after V lost 5 bases and J lost 10 bases. CDR3 length equals 14 residues. Looked up from germline, CDR1 is MNHEY and CDR2 is SMNVEV (reference sequence). CDR3 DNA sequence: TGTGCCAGCAGTCCCGGACAGGGCCGGGGAAAACTGTTTTTT. As protein: CASSPGQGRGKLFF.

The rearrangement uses TRBV6-1 and TRBJ2-3; 8 nucleotides match TRBD2. Germline assignment: CDR1 MNHNS and CDR2 SASEGT. With V trimmed by 4 bases and J by 2 bases, 2 bases remained unmatched. This CDR3 has 14 amino acids. CDR3 sequence reads: CASSAGLDTDTQYF. In DNA form, the CDR3 reads TGTGCCAGCAGTGCGGGACTAGACACAGATACGCAGTATTTT.

The chain recombines TRBV4-2 with TRBJ1-3, with 7 bases aligning to TRBD1. From germline, CDR1 is LGHNA and CDR2 YNFKEQ. The junction had 16 bases not matched to a gene; V was cut back by 6 bases and J by 11 bases. The CDR3 consists of 15 residues. CDR3: CASRLTRDREPPIYF. The CDR3 coding sequence is TGTGCCAGCAGGCTAACGAGAGACAGGGAGCCTCCCATATATTTT.

The V and J genes are TRBV7-3 and TRBJ1-1; tentative D call: TRBD1 (5 bases). CDR3 size: 15 residues. Trimming took 5 bases from V and 1 from J, leaving 14 bases between them. CDR1 SGHTA and CDR2 FQGTGA come from the germline V gene. CDR3: CASSPHGGANTEAFF. DNA of the CDR3: TGTGCCAGCAGCCCCCACGGTGGGGCGAACACTGAAGCTTTCTTT.

The rearrangement links TRBV5-4 to TRBJ1-1, with a tentative D call TRBD1 (6 bases). The CDR3 consists of 17 residues. V dropped 5 bases and J dropped 1 base, with 21 bases sitting between them. The germline gives CDR1 SGHNT, CDR2 YYREEE (reference sequence). CDR3 in amino acids: CASSSNSGTPRNTEAFF. The CDR3 DNA is TGTGCCAGCAGTTCAAATTCCGGGACACCCCGGAACACTGAAGCTTTCTTT.

The gene calls are TRBV4-3 and TRBJ2-7; 11 bases are a match to TRBD2. The V gene end was trimmed by 4 bases and the J gene end by 2 bases; junction bases not matched to a gene: 13. From germline, CDR1 is LGHNA and CDR2 YSLEER. The length of the CDR3 is 18 residues. The CDR3 spells CASSLTSGAPRSPYEQYF. The DNA for the CDR3 is TGCGCCAGCAGCCTGACTAGCGGGGCCCCTCGGTCCCCCTACGAGCAGTACTTC.

The chain uses TRBV5-8 and TRBJ1-6, with D tentatively TRBD1 (5 bases). The V gene lost 1 base and the J gene lost 10 bases, with 12 bases spanning the gap. From germline, CDR1 is SGHTS and CDR2 YDEGEE. CDR3 length: 14 amino acids. CDR3 DNA sequence: TGTGCCAGCAGCTTGTGGGGCGCAGACTCACCCCTCCACTTT. This translates into CASSLWGADSPLHF.

The genes are TRBV15 and TRBJ2-7; 8 nucleotides line up with TRBD1. The CDR3 has 15 residues. The germline V gene has CDR1 LNHNV and CDR2 YYDKDF (reference sequence). V lost 5 bases and J lost 5; bases outside the gene matches: 11. DNA for the CDR3: TGTGCCACCAGCGCCCGACAGGGGTCGGGCAACGAGCAGTACTTC. Amino acid sequence: CATSARQGSGNEQYF. Full variable domain (rest looked up from reference TRBV15 and TRBJ2-7): DAMVIQNPRYQVTQFGKPVTLSCSQTLNHNVMYWYQQKSSQAPKLLFHYYDKDFNNEADTPDNFQSRRPNTSFCFLDIRSPGLGDTAMYLCATSARQGSGNEQYFGPGTRLTVT.

This rearrangement joins TRBV7-8 to TRBJ1-3; D gene uncertain. This CDR3 comprises 14 residues. CDR1 is SGHVS and CDR2 is FQNEAQ in the germline V gene. V was pared by 3 bases and J by 0 bases, with 6 bases between. The CDR3 protein is CASSFRDSGNTIYF. The CDR3 coding sequence is TGTGCCAGCAGCTTCCGGGACTCTGGAAACACCATATATTTT. Variable domain in full (rest from reference TRBV7-8 and TRBJ1-3): GAGVSQSPRYKVAKRGQDVALRCDPISGHVSLFWYQQALGQGPEFLTYFQNEAQLDKSGLPSDRFFAERPEGSVSTLKIQRTQQEDSAVYLCASSFRDSGNTIYFGEGSWLTVV.

The rearrangement joins TRBV6-5 to TRBJ1-3, with D perhaps TRBD1 (5 bases). The CDR3 loop spans 14 amino acids. Germline CDR1 is MNHEY and CDR2 is SVGAGI. V gave up 6 bases and J gave up 8 bases, with 17 bases separating them. The CDR3 protein is CASRPSGGFDTIYF. DNA of the CDR3: TGTGCCAGCAGACCGTCGGGGGGGTTCGACACCATATATTTT.

This clone was found a few times. The V call is TRBV2, the J call TRBJ1-4; D possibly corresponds to TRBD1 (6 bases). V gave up 6 bases and J gave up 8 bases, with 19 bases separating them. This CDR3 region has 15 residues. Germline loops: CDR1 SNHLY, CDR2 FYNNEI. CDR3 sequence reads: CASSAMQGPGEKLFF. CDR3 sequence (DNA): TGTGCCAGCAGCGCTATGCAGGGGCCGGGAGAAAAACTGTTTTTT.

This clone occurred once. The chain links TRBV4-2 to TRBJ1-4; TRBD1 aligns across 8 bases. This CDR3 is 15 amino acids long. Germline V gene sequence: CDR1 LGHNA, CDR2 YNFKEQ. Trimming at V came to 4 bases and at J to 7 bases, leaving 8 bases not matched to a gene. The CDR3 DNA sequence: TGTGCCAGCAGCCTAAGGACAGGGAGTAGTGAAAAACTGTTTTTT. This gives the protein CASSLRTGSSEKLFF.

This chain links TRBV11-1 with TRBJ1-1; maybe TRBD1 (6 bases). The V end lost 3 bases, the J end lost 4 bases, and 15 bases lay between the germline ends. Looked up from germline, CDR1 is SGHAT and CDR2 is FQDESV (reference sequence). The CDR3 runs 15 residues. This CDR3 reads CASSLHSGATTEAFF. Written as DNA, the CDR3 is TGTGCCAGCAGCTTGCATTCAGGGGCGACCACTGAAGCTTTCTTT.

The CDR3 coding sequence is TGTGCCAGCAGCTTGGCCGCGGCAGGGTGGCAGCATGGCTACACCTTC. It codes for CASSLAAAGWQHGYTF. The chain has TRBV5-8 and TRBJ1-2, with D tentatively TRBD1 (5 bases). This CDR3 has 16 amino acids. Germline lookup yields CDR1 SGHTS and CDR2 YDEGEE. The V end was cut by 0 bases, the J end by 6 bases, with 18 bases between.

This sequence joins TRBV10-3 and TRBJ1-1, with a weak D call TRBD1 (5 bases). Germline CDR1 is ENHRY and CDR2 is SYGVKD. V was shortened by 10 bases and J by 10 bases, with 22 bases between the two germline ends. The length of the CDR3 is 13 residues. The CDR3 loop is CATRLSKGQGAFF. CDR3 DNA sequence: TGTGCCACCCGCTTAAGTAAAGGACAAGGAGCTTTCTTT.

The chain couples TRBV23-1 to TRBJ1-1; TRBD1 might be the D (6 bases). TRBV23-1 has ORF status, its function being uncertain. CDR3 length: 17 residues. Trimming pared 2 bases from V and 4 bases from J, leaving 20 bases between. The CDR3 loop is CASSQRDSGAEGTEAFF. CDR3 coding DNA: TGCGCCAGCAGTCAACGGGATTCAGGGGCAGAAGGCACTGAAGCTTTCTTT.

This chain joins TRBV6-6 and TRBJ2-2; D is undetermined. Per the germline V gene, CDR1 is MNHNY and CDR2 is SVGAGI (reference sequence). The CDR3 is made up of 14 amino acids. Trimming stripped 2 bases from V and 3 bases from J, with 7 bases between. The CDR3: CASSYVRDTGELFF. The CDR3 DNA sequence: TGTGCCAGCAGTTACGTACGGGACACCGGGGAGCTGTTTTTT.

The chain links TRBV6-1 to TRBJ2-5; no firm D call. CDR1 is MNHNS and CDR2 is SASEGT in the germline V gene. V dropped 6 bases and J dropped 5 bases, with 10 bases sitting between them. The CDR3 covers 12 residues. DNA for the CDR3: TGTGCCAGCAGGCAAGAGGCTGAGACCCAGTACTTC. This codes for CASRQEAETQYF.

The rearrangement uses TRBV6-5 and TRBJ1-2; perhaps TRBD1 as D (5 bases). CDR1 MNHEY and CDR2 SVGAGI come from the germline V gene. The CDR3 runs to 14 residues. Between the trimmed V and J ends, which lost 0 bases and 4 bases, there was a span of 9 bases. The CDR3 loop is CASSYSFGGYGYTF. The CDR3 DNA follows: TGTGCCAGCAGTTACTCGTTCGGGGGCTATGGCTACACCTTC.

The V and J genes are TRBV18 and TRBJ2-1; D may be TRBD2 (6 bases). The CDR3 extends over 15 amino acids. V gave up 6 bases and J gave up 8 bases, with 20 bases separating them. Germline CDR1 is KGHSH and CDR2 is LQKENI. The DNA of the CDR3 is TGTGCCAGCTCTCTATTTGGCGGGGAGGTCGATGAGCAGTTCTTC. Its protein product is CASSLFGGEVDEQFF.